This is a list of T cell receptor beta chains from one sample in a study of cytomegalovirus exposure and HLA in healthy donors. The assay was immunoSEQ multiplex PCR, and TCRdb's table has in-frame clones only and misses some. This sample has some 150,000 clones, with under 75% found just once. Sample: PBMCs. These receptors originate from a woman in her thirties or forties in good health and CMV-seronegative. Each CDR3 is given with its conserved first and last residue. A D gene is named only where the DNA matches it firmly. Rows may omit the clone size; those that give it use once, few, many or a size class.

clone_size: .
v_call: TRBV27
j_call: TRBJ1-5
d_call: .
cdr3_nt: TGTGCCAGCAGTTTACGGGGTCTTGGACGGGGCAATCAGCCCCAGCATTTT
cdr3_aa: CASSLRGLGRGNQPQHF

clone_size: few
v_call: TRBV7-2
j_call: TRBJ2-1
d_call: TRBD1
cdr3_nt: TGTGCCAGCAGCGAACCACCCGGGACAGGCAGCTACAATGAGCAGTTCTTC
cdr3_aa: CASSEPPGTGSYNEQFF

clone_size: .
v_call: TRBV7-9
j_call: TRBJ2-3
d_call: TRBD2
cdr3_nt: TGTGCCAGCAGCTTAATAAGCGGGGGTACCTCAGATACGCAGTATTTT
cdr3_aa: CASSLISGGTSDTQYF

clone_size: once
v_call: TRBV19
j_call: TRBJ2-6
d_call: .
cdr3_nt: TGTGCCAGTAATGGGCAGGACTCTGGGGCCAACGTCCTGACTTTC
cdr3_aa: CASNGQDSGANVLTF

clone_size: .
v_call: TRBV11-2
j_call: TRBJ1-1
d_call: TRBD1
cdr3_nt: TGTGCCAGCAGCTTCGGGACAGGGGGGAACACTGAAGCTTTCTTT
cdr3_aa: CASSFGTGGNTEAFF

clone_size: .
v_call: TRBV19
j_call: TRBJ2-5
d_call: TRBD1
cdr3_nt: TGTGCCAGTAGTATAACGACAGGGAGCGTAGGCGAGACCCAGTACTTC
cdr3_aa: CASSITTGSVGETQYF

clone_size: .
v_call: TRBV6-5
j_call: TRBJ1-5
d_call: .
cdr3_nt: TGTGCCAGCAGTGCTACAGTGCTAAATCAGCCCCAGCATTTT
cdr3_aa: CASSATVLNQPQHF

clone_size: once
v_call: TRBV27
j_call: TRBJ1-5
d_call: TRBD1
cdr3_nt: TGTGCCAGCAGTTTATGGGCTGACAGGGATCAGCCCCAGCATTTT
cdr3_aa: CASSLWADRDQPQHF

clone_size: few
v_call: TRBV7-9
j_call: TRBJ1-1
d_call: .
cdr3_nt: TGTGCCAGCAGCTTCGGACAGCGCATGAACACTGAAGCTTTCTTT
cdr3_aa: CASSFGQRMNTEAFF

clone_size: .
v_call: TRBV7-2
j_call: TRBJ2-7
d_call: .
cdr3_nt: TGTGCCAGCAGCTTATGGCCGACAGTTAGCTTC
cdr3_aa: CASSLWPTVSF

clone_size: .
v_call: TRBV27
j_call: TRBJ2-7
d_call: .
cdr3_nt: TGTGCCAGCAGTATCATGAGGGAAACCTACGAGCAGTACTTC
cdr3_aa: CASSIMRETYEQYF

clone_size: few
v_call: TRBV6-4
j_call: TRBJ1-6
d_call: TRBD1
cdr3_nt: TGTGCCAGCAGTGACTCGGGTCGGGACAGGCCTTTGTATTCACCCCTCCACTTT
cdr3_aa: CASSDSGRDRPLYSPLHF

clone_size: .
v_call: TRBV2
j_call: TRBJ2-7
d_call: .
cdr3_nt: TGTGCCAGCGTTAGACAGACGGTCGCCGAGCAGTACTTC
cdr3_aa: CASVRQTVAEQYF

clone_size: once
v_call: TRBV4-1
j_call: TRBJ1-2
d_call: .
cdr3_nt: TGCGCCAGCAGCAAAGTCCCCAGGGAGGACTATGGCTACACCTTC
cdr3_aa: CASSKVPREDYGYTF

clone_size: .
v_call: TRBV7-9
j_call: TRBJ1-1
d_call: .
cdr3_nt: TGTGCCAGCAGCTTAGAGGGGGGGTCCGTCGGGACTGAAGCTTTCTTT
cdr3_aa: CASSLEGGSVGTEAFF

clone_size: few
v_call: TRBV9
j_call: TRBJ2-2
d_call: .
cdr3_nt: TGTGCCAGCCGTTCGGTTGCGAACACCGGGGAGCTGTTTTTT
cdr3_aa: CASRSVANTGELFF

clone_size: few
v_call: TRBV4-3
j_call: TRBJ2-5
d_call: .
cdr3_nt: TGCGCCAGCAGCCAAGATGGGGTGGGCGGCGAGGGAGAGACCCAGTACTTC
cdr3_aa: CASSQDGVGGEGETQYF

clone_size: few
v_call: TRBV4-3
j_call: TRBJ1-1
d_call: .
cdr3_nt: TGCGCCAGCAGCCAATTACTCACAGGTAACACTGAAGCTTTCTTT
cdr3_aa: CASSQLLTGNTEAFF

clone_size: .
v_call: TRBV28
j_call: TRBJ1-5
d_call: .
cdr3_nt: TGTGCCAGCAGTTGGCGGATTCAGCCCCAGCATTTT
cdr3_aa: CASSWRIQPQHF

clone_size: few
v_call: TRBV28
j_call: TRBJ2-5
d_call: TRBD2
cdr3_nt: TGTGCCAGCAGTTTGGTAGGACTAGCGGGCGAAGAGACCCAGTACTTC
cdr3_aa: CASSLVGLAGEETQYF

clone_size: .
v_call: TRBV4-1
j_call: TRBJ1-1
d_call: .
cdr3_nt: TGCGCCAGCAGCCAAGTGGAGGGAACTGAAGCTTTCTTT
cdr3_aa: CASSQVEGTEAFF

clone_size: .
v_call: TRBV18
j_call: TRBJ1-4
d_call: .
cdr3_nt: TGTGCCAGCTCACCACCCGGCGGGGTAAATGAAAAACTGTTTTTT
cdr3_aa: CASSPPGGVNEKLFF

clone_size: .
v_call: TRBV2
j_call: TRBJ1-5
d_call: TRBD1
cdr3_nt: TGTGCCAGCAGGGAGGGACAGGCGACGAATCAGCCCCAGCATTTT
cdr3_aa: CASREGQATNQPQHF

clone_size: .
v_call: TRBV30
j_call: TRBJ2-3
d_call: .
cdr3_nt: TGTGCCTGGGAAGGGGGCACAGATACGCAGTATTTT
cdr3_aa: CAWEGGTDTQYF

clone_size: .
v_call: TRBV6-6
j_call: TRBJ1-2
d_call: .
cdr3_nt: TGTGCCAGCACCCGACTGAACTATGGCTACACCTTC
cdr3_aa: CASTRLNYGYTF

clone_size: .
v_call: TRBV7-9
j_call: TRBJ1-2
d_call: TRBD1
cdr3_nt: TGTGCCAGCAGCTTAGAGGACAGGGGCGGCTACACCTTC
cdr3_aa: CASSLEDRGGYTF

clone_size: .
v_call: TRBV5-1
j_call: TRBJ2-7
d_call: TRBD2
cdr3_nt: TGCGCCAGCAGCTTATTGACTAGCGGGGCCGCTTACGAGCAGTACTTC
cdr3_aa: CASSLLTSGAAYEQYF

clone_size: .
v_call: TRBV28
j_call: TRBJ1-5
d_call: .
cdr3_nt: TGTGCCAGCAGTTTGCTAGGAGACTACAATCAGCCCCAGCATTTT
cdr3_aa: CASSLLGDYNQPQHF

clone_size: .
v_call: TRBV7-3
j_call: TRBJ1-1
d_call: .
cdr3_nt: TGTGCCAGCAGCCTTATGGGGGGGCAGAACACTGAAGCTTTCTTT
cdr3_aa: CASSLMGGQNTEAFF

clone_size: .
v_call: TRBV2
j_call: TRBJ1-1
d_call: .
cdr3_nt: TGTGCCAGCAGTGAAACGAGGGCGAACACTGAAGCTTTCTTT
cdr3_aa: CASSETRANTEAFF

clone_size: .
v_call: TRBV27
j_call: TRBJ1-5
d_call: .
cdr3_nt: TGTGCCAGCAGTTTAGGCAGGGTGAATCAGCCCCAGCATTTT
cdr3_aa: CASSLGRVNQPQHF

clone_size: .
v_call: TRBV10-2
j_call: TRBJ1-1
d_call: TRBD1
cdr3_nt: TGCGCCAGCAGTGAGCAGGGGGTGAACACTGAAGCTTTCTTT
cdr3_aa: CASSEQGVNTEAFF

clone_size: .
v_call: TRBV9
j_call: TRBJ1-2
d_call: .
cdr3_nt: TGTGCCAGCAGCGTCAGTGGGGGCCCGAATGGCTACACCTTC
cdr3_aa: CASSVSGGPNGYTF

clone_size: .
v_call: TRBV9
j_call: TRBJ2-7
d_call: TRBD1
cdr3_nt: TGTGCCAGCAGCGTCGCACGACAGGGGAACGAGCAGTACTTC
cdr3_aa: CASSVARQGNEQYF

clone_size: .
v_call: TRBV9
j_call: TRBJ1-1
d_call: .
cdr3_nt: TGTGCCAGCAGCAACCCACGGGGGAACACTGAAGCTTTCTTT
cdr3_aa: CASSNPRGNTEAFF

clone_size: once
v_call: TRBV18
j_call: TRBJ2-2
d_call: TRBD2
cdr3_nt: TGTGCCAGCTCACCTCCCCCACTAGCGGGGTACACCGGGGAGCTGTTTTTT
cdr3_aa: CASSPPPLAGYTGELFF

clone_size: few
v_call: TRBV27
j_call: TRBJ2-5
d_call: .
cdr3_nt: TGTGCCAGCAGTTTAAGGGGACAAGAGACCCAGTACTTC
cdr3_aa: CASSLRGQETQYF

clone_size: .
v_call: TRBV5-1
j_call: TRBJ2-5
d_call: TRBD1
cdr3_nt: TGCGCCAGCAGCGCCGCGGGGGACAGGGGAGAGACCCAGTACTTC
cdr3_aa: CASSAAGDRGETQYF

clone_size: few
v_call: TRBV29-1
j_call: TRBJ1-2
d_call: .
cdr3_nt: TGCAGCGTGGCGATGGGGGGGACGAACTATGGCTACACCTTC
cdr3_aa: CSVAMGGTNYGYTF

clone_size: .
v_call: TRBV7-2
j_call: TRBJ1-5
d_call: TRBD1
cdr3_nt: TGTGCCAGCAGTTTGACAGGGAATAGCAATCAGCCCCAGCATTTT
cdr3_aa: CASSLTGNSNQPQHF

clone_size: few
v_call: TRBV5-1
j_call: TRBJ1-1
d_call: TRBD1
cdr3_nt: TGCGCCAGCAGCTCCGGGCCTACAGGGGACACTGAAGCTTTCTTT
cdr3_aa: CASSSGPTGDTEAFF

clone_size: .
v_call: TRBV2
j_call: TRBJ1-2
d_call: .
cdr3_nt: TGTGCCAGCAGTCTGGACTTTTATGGCTACACCTTC
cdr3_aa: CASSLDFYGYTF

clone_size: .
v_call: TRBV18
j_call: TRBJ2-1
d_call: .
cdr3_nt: TGTGCCAGCTCACCACGCCCGGGTGAGCAGTTCTTC
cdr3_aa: CASSPRPGEQFF

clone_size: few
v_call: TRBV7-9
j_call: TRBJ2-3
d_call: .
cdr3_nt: TGTGCCAGCAGCTTAGTAGGCACAGATACGCAGTATTTT
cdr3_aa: CASSLVGTDTQYF

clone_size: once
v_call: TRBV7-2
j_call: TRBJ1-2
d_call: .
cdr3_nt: TGTGCCAGCATGCCGGAGCCCAATAACTATGGCTACACCTTC
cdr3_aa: CASMPEPNNYGYTF

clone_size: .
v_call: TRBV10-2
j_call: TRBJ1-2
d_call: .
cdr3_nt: TGCGCCAGCAGTGGTTCCTGGGCGGGAGGCTACACCTTC
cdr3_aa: CASSGSWAGGYTF

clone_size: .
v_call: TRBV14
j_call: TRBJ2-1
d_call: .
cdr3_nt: TGTGCCAGCAGCCCTCGACATACCTCCTACAATGAGCAGTTCTTC
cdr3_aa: CASSPRHTSYNEQFF

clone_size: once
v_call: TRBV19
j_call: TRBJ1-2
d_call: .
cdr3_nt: TGTGCCAGTAGTGGGACGGGGGGCGACCATTTCTATGGCTACACCTTC
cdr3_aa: CASSGTGGDHFYGYTF

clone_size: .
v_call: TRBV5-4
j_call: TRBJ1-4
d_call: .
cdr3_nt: TGTGCCAGCAGCCTGAGTGCAACTAATGAAAAACTGTTTTTT
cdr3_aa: CASSLSATNEKLFF

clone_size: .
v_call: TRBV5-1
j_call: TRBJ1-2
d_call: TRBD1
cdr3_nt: TGCGCCAGCAGCTTGGACAGGGGGCACCGTGGCTACACCTTC
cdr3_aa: CASSLDRGHRGYTF

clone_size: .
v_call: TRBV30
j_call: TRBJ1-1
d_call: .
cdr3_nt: TGTGCCTGGAGTGTACGCTTATTTGAGGCTGAAGCTTTCTTT
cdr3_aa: CAWSVRLFEAEAFF

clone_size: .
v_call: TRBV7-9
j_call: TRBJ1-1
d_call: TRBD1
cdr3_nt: TGTGCCAGCAGCTTGGTGGGACAGTTAAACACTGAAGCTTTCTTT
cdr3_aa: CASSLVGQLNTEAFF

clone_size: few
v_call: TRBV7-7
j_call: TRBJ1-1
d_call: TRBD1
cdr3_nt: TGTGCCAGCAGCTTATACAGGGGGGGGGACACTGAAGCTTTCTTT
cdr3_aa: CASSLYRGGDTEAFF

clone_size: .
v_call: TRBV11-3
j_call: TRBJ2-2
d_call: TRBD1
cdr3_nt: TGTGCCAGCAGGCGGGACAGGGACACCGGGGAGCTGTTTTTT
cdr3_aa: CASRRDRDTGELFF

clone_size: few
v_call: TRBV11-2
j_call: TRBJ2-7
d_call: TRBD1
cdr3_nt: TGTGCCAGCAGCCCCCGGACAGGGGGCAATGAGCAGTACTTC
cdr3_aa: CASSPRTGGNEQYF